This TCR beta chain was observed in a study of OX40 agonist ivuxolimab in advanced cancers. Study at large: In this cohort, patients received ivuxolimab, an agonistic anti-OX40 (CD134) antibody. General observations from the study: Expanded clones were, on average, more numerous among CD8+ T cells than CD4+.

Excluded were patients having autoimmune disease history or systemic immunosuppression. Measured with immunoSEQ multiplex PCR; TCRdb has only the in-frame clones, and not every one. The top ten hold about 2% of the sample, which has 20,000 to 30,000 clones, approximately 80% seen once. Germline CDR1 SGHTA, CDR2 FQGNSA. The CDR3 has 14 residues. V shed 2 bases and J shed 4 bases, with 12 bases lying between them. Only a few counts were recorded for this clone. Its antigen is still unknown. The gene calls are TRBV7-2 and TRBJ2-7; D is ambiguous. The TCR sequence derives from an adult with an advanced solid tumor such as melanoma, head and neck, liver or kidney cancer. The specimen comprised CD4+ or CD8+ T cells sorted from blood, sampled in a trial of the OX40 agonist ivuxolimab. CDR3 loop: CASSLHPIGYEQYF. CDR3 sequence (DNA): TGTGCCAGCAGCTTACATCCTATTGGGTACGAGCAGTACTTC.